This TCR beta chain was sequenced in a study of T cell repertoires in cytomegalovirus infection. A single record per CDR3 protein comes from TCRdb applying MiXCR to the reads. The sample holds about 470,000 distinct CDR3 sequences, approximately 40% seen once. Germline trimming cut 3 bases from V and 9 bases from J; bases unmatched to any gene: 14. This CDR3 has 15 residues. Germline CDR1 SGHNT, CDR2 YYREEE (reference sequence). As for this clonotype: Antigen: not known.

The chain combines TRBV5-4 with TRBJ1-2; 7 nucleotides line up with TRBD1. The material was cultured PBMCs, obtained from culture after CMV antigen stimulation. The receptor's source is a human donor in good health (CMV status not recorded). Some clones in this sample may be carry-over from other donors' samples. The CDR3, as DNA: TGTGCCAGCAGCTGGCAGGACAGGCCCGTAAAGAGCTACACCTTC. Translated: CASSWQDRPVKSYTF.